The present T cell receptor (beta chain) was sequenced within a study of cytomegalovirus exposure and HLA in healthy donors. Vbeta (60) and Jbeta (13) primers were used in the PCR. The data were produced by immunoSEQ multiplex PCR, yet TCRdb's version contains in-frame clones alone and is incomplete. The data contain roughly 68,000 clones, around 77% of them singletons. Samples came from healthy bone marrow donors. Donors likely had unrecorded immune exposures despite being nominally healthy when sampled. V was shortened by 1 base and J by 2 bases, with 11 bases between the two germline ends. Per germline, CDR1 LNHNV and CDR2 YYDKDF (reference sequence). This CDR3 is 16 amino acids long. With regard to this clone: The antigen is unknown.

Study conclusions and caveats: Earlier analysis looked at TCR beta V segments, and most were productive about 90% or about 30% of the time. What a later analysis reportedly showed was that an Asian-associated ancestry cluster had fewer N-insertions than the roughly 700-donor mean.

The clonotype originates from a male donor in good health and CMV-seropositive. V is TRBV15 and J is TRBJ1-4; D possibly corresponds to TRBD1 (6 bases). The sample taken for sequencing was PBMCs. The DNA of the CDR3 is TGTGCCACCAGCAGAGGGGTACAGGGCACTAATGAAAAACTGTTTTTT. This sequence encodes CATSRGVQGTNEKLFF.